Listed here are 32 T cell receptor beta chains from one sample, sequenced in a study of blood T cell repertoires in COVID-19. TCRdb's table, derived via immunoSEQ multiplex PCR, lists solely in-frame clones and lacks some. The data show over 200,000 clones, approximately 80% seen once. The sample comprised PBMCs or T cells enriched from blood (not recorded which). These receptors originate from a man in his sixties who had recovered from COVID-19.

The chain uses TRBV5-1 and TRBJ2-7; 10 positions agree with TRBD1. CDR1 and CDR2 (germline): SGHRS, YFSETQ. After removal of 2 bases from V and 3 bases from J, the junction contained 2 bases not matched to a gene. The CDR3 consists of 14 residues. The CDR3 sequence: CASSFGTGVYEQYF. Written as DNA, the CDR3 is TGCGCCAGCAGCTTCGGGACAGGGGTCTACGAGCAGTACTTC.

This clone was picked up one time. The CDR3 region has the DNA TGTGCCAGCAGTAACCGACAGGATAACTATGGCTACACCTTC. This codes for CASSNRQDNYGYTF. The J gene is TRBJ1-2, the V gene TRBV25-1, with a possible D match to TRBD1 (6 bases). The CDR3 extends over 14 amino acids. With 5 bases removed from V and 1 base from J, the gap between germline ends came to 11 bases. Per the germline V gene, CDR1 is MGHDK and CDR2 is SYGVNS.

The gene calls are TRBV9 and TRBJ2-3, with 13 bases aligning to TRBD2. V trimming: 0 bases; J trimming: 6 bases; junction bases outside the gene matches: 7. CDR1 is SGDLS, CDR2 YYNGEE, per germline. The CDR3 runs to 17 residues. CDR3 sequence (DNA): TGTGCCAGCAGCGTAGATCCGGGACTAGCGGGGCGGGATACGCAGTATTTT. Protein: CASSVDPGLAGRDTQYF.

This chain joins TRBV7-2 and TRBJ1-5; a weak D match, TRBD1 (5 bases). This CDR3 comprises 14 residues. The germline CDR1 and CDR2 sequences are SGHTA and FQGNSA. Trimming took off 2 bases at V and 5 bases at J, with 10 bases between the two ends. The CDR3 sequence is CASSLLGRDQPQHF. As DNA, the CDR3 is TGTGCCAGCAGCTTACTGGGCAGGGATCAGCCCCAGCATTTT.

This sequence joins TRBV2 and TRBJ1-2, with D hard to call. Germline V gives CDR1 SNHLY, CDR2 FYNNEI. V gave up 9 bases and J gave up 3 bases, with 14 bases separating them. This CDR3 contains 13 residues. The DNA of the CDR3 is TGTGCCAGACGCCTGGACGGGGACTATGGCTACACCTTC. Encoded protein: CARRLDGDYGYTF.

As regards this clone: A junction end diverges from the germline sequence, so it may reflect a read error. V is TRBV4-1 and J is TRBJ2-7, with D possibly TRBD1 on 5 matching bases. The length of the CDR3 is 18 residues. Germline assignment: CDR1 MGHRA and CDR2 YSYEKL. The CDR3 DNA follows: TGCGCCAGCAGCCAAGATCGTTCACGAGACAGTTTCTCCTATGAGCAGTACTTC. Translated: CASSQDRSRDSFSYEQYF.

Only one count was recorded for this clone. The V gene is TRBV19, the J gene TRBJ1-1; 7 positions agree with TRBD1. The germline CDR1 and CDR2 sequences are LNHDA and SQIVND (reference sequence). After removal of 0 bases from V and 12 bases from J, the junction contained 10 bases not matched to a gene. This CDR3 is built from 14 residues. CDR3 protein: CASSIDPRTGLTFF. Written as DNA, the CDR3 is TGTGCCAGTAGTATAGATCCGAGGACAGGATTGACTTTCTTT.

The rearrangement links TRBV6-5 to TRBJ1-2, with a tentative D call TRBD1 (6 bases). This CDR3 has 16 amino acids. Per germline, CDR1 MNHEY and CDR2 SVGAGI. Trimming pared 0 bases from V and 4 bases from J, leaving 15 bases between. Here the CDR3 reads CASSYSYRVDSYGYTF. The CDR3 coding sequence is TGTGCCAGCAGTTACTCCTACAGGGTTGACTCCTATGGCTACACCTTC.

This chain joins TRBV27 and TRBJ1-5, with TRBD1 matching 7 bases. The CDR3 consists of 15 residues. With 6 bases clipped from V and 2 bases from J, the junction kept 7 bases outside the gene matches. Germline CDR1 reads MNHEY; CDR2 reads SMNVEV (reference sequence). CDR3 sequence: CASREGQRGNQPQHF. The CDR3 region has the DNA TGTGCCAGCAGGGAGGGACAGAGGGGCAATCAGCCCCAGCATTTT.

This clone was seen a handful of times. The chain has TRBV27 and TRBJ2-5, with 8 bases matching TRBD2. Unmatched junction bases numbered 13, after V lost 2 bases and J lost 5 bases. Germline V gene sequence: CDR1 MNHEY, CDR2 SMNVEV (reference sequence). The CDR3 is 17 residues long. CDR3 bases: TGTGCCAGCAGTTTAATGGGCCTACCGGGGGGGCTTGAGACCCAGTACTTC. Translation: CASSLMGLPGGLETQYF.

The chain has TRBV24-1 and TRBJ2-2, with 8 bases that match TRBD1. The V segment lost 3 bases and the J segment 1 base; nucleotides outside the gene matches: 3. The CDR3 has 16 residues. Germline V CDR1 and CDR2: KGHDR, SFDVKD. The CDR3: CATSDAGTGNTGELFF. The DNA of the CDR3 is TGTGCCACCAGTGATGCCGGGACAGGGAACACCGGGGAGCTGTTTTTT.

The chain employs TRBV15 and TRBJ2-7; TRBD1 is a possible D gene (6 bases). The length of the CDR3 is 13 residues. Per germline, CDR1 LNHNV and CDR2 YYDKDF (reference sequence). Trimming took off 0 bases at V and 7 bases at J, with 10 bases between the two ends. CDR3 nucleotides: TGTGCCACCAGCAGAGATCTCACAGGGGAGCAGTACTTC. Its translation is CATSRDLTGEQYF.

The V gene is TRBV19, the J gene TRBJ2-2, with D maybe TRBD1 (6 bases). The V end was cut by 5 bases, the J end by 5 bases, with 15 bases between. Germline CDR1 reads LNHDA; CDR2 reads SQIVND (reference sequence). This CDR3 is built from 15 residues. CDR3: CASSFLWTETGELFF. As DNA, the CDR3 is TGTGCCAGTAGTTTCCTCTGGACAGAGACCGGGGAGCTGTTTTTT.

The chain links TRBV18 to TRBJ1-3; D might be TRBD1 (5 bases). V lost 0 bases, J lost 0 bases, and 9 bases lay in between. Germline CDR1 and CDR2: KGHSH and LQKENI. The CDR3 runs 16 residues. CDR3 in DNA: TGTGCCAGCTCACCACCGGGGGGTCTCTCTGGAAACACCATATATTTT. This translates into CASSPPGGLSGNTIYF.

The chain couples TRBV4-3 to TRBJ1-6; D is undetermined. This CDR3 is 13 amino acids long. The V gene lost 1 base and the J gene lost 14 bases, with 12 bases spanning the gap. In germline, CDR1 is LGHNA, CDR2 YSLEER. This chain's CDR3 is CASSQALARALHF. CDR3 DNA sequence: TGCGCCAGCAGCCAAGCCTTGGCCCGGGCCCTCCACTTT.

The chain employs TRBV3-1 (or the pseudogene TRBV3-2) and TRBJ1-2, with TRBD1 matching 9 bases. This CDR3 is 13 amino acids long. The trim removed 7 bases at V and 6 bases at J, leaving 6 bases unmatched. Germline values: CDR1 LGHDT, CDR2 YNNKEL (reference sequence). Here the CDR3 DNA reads TGTGCCAGCACCCTCGGGACAGGGAATGGCTACACCTTC. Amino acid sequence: CASTLGTGNGYTF.

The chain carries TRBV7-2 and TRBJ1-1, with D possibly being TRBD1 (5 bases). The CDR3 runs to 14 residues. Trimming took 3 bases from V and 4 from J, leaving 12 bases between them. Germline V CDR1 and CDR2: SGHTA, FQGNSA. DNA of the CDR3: TGTGCCAGCAGCTTCCTCCCTCAGGGCACTGAAGCTTTCTTT. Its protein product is CASSFLPQGTEAFF.

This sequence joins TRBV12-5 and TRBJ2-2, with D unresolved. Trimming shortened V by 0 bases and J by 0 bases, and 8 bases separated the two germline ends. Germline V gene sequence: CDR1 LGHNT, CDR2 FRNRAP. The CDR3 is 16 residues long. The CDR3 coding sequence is TGTGCTAGTGGTTTGGTAGTGGCCGCGAACACCGGGGAGCTGTTTTTT. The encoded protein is CASGLVVAANTGELFF.

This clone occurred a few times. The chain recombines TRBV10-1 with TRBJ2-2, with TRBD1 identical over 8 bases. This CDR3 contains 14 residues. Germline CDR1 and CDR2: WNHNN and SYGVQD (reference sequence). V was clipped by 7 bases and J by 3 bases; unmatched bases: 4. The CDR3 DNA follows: TGCGCCAGCAAACAACAGGGGGACACCGGGGAGCTGTTTTTT. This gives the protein CASKQQGDTGELFF.

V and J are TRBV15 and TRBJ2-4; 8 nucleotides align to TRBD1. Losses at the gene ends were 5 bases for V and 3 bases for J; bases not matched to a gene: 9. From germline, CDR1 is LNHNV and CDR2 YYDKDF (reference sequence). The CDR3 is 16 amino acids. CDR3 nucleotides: TGTGCCACCAGCGAACCCAGGGGGCGAGACAAAAACATTCAGTACTTC. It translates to CATSEPRGRDKNIQYF.

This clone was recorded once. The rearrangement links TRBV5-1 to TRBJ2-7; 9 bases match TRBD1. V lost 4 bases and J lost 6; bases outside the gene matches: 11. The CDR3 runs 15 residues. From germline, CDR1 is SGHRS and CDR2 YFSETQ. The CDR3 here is CASSPSFTGGSEQYF. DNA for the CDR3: TGCGCCAGCAGCCCGTCCTTCACAGGGGGCTCCGAGCAGTACTTC.

CDR3 sequence reads: CASSPLLASTDTQYF. The CDR3 DNA follows: TGTGCCAGCAGTCCACTACTGGCCAGCACAGATACGCAGTATTTT. The chain recombines TRBV2 with TRBJ2-3, with D unresolved. This CDR3 region has 15 residues. Trimming took 5 bases from V and 0 from J, leaving 12 bases between them. Germline loops: CDR1 SNHLY, CDR2 FYNNEI.

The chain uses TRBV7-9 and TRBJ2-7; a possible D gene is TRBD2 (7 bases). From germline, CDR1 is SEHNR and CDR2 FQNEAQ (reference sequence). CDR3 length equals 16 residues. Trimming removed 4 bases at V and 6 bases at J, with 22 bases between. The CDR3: CASSSIGRGQTLEQYF. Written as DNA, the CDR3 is TGTGCCAGCAGCTCAATCGGGCGGGGGCAAACCCTCGAGCAGTACTTC.

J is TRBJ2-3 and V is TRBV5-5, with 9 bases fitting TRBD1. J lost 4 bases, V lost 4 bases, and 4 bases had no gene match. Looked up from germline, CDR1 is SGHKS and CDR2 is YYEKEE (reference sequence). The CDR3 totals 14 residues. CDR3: CASSRDRAADTQYF. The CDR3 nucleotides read TGTGCCAGCAGCCGGGACAGGGCGGCAGATACGCAGTATTTT.

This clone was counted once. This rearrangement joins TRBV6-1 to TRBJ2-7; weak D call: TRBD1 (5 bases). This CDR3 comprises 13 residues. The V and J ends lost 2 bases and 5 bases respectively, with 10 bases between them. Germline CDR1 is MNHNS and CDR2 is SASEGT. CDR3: CASSEQGLDEQYF. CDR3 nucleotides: TGTGCCAGCAGTGAACAGGGATTAGACGAGCAGTACTTC.

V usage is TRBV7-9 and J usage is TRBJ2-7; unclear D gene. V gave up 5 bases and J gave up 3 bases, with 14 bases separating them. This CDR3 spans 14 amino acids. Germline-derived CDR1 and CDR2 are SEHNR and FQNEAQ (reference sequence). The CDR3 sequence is CASSHPQVIYEQYF. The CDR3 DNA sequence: TGTGCCAGCAGCCACCCTCAGGTGATCTACGAGCAGTACTTC.

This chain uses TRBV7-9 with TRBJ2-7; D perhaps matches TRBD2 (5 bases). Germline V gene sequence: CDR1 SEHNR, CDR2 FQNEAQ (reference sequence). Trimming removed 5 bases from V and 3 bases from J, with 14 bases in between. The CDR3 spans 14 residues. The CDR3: CASSPPGVFYEQYF. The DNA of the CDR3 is TGTGCCAGCAGCCCCCCCGGGGTCTTCTACGAGCAGTACTTC.

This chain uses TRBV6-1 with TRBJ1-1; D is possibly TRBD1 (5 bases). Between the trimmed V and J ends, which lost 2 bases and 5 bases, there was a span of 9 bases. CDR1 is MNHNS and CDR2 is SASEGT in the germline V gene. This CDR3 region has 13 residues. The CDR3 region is CASSETGFTEAFF. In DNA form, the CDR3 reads TGTGCCAGCAGTGAAACAGGATTTACTGAAGCTTTCTTT.

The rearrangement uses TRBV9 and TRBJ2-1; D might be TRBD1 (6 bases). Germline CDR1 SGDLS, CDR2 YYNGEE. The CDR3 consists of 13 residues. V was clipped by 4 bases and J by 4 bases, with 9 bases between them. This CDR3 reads CASSQGQYNEQFF. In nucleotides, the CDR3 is TGTGCCAGCAGCCAAGGACAGTACAATGAGCAGTTCTTC.

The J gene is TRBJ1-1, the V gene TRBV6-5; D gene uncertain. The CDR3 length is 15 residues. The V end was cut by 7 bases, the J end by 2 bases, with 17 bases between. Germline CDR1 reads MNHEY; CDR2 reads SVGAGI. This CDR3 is CASIKRAGGNTEAFF. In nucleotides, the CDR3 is TGTGCCAGCATCAAAAGGGCGGGCGGCAACACTGAAGCTTTCTTT.

CDR3 loop: CASRPNQGSNQPQHF. CDR3 nucleotide sequence: TGTGCCAGCAGACCCAACCAGGGTAGCAATCAGCCCCAGCATTTT. This rearrangement joins TRBV2 to TRBJ1-5; D is possibly TRBD1 (5 bases). Deletions cut 6 bases from V and 0 bases from J, with 12 bases between. Germline V gives CDR1 SNHLY, CDR2 FYNNEI. The CDR3 extends over 15 amino acids.

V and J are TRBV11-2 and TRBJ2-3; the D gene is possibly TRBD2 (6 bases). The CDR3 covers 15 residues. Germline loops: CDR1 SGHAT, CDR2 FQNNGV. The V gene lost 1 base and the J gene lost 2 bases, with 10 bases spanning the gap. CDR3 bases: TGTGCCAGCAGCTTAGCTAGCGTAATCACAGATACGCAGTATTTT. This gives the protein CASSLASVITDTQYF.